This T cell receptor beta chain was profiled in a study of radiation and T cells in renal cell carcinoma. Whole-study results and caveats: Top tumor clonotypes rose in blood 2 weeks post-radiation, then contracted.

Time point described: baseline pretreatment blood. This sample's treatment: 15 Gy SBRT to primary tumor, nephrectomy 4 weeks later. The tumor was a clear cell renal cell carcinoma. Note on this clone: The antigen is not known.

Some clones are missing from TCRdb's copy, which holds only in-frame ones; the method was immunoSEQ multiplex PCR. Among 87,000 or so clones listed, approximately 86% were seen once. CDR1 is SGHNT and CDR2 is YYREEE in the germline V gene (reference sequence). This CDR3 has 13 residues. V was pared by 1 base and J by 3 bases, with 7 bases between. The material sequenced was blood, taken from a patient whose treatment included radiotherapy and nephrectomy. V gene TRBV5-4 combines with J gene TRBJ1-2; D uncertain. The sequence was obtained from a man in his fifties with renal cell carcinoma. CDR3 sequence: CASSLSGDYGYTF. DNA for the CDR3: TGTGCCAGCAGCTTGTCAGGCGACTATGGCTACACCTTC.